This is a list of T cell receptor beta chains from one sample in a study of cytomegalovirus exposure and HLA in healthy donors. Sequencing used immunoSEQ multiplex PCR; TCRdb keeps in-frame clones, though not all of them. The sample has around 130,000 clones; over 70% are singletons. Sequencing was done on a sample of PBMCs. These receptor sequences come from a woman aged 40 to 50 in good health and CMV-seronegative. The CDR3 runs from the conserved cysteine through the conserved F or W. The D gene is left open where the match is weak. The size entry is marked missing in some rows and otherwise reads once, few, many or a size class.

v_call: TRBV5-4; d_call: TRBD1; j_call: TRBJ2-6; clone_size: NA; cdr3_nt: TGTGCCAGCAGCTCAGGGGGCGATGGGGCCAACGTCCTGACTTTC; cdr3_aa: CASSSGGDGANVLTF
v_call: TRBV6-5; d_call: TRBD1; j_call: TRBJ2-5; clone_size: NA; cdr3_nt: TGTGCCAGCAGTTCCCCAAGACAGGGCCGCGAGACCCAGTACTTC; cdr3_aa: CASSSPRQGRETQYF
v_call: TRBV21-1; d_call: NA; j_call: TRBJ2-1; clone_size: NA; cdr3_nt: TGTGCCAGCAGACCCGGGGGGAGCTCCTACAATGAGCAGTTCTTC; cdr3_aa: CASRPGGSSYNEQFF
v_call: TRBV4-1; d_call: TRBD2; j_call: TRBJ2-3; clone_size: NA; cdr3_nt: TGCGCCAGCAGCCGCCTAGCGGGACTGGATACGCAGTATTTT; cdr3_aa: CASSRLAGLDTQYF
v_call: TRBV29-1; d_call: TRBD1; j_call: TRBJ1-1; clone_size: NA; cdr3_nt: TGCAGCGTTGATTGGGACAGTAAGGGAGCTTTCTTT; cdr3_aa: CSVDWDSKGAFF
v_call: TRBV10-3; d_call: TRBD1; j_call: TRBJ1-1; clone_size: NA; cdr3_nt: TGTGCCATCACCGGGACAGGAAACACTGAAGCTTTCTTT; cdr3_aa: CAITGTGNTEAFF
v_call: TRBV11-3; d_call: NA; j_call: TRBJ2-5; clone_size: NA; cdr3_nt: TGTGCCAGCAGCTTAGATCTACAGCCTTTTCGCCTTTCAAGAGACCCGCCCCAGTACTTC; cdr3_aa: CASSLDLQPFRLSRDPPQYF
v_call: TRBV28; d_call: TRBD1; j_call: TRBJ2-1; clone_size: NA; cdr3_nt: TGTGCCAGCAGTGTCGAGGACAGGGGCCCAGGCGAGCAGTTCTTC; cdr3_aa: CASSVEDRGPGEQFF
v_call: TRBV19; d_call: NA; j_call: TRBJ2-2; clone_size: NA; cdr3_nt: TGTGCCAGTAGTATGGCAGGGCTCCCGAACACCGGGGAGCTGTTTTTT; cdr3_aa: CASSMAGLPNTGELFF
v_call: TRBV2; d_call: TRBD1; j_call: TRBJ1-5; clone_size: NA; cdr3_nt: TGTGCCAGCAGTACGGACAGGGGGCTCGCCCGGCCCCAGCATTTT; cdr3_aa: CASSTDRGLARPQHF
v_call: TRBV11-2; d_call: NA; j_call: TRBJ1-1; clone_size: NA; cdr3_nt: TGTGCCAGCAGCGGAGCTCAGGGCTTTGGCACTGAAGCTTTCTTT; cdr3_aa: CASSGAQGFGTEAFF
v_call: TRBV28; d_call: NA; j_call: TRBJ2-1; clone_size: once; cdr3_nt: TGTGCCAGCAGTTTGGGCGGGCCCTCAAGCAATGAGCAGTTCTTC; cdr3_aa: CASSLGGPSSNEQFF
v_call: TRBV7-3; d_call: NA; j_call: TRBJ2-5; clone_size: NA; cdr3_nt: TGTGCCAGCAGCTCTTTTACTAGCCGGGAGACCCAGTACTTC; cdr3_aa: CASSSFTSRETQYF
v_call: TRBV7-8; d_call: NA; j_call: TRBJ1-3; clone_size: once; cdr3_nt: TGTGCCAGTTCCCCCGGGGGAAACACCATATATTTT; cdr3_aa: CASSPGGNTIYF
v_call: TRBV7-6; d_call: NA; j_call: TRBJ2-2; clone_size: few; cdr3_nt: TGTGCCAGCCGAAAAGAGGGGGGAGGGACCGGGGAGCTGTTTTTT; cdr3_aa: CASRKEGGGTGELFF
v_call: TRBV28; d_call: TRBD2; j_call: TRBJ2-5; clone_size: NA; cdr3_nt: TGTGCCAGCACCCCGCCGGGGGGACAAGAGACCCAGTACTTC; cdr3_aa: CASTPPGGQETQYF
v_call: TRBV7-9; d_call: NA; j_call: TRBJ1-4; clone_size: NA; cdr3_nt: TGTGCCAGCAGCTTAGCCAGGGCCAATGAAAAACTGTTTTTT; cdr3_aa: CASSLARANEKLFF
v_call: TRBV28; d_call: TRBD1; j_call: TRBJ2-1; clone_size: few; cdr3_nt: TGTGCCACCCCCGCCGGGACAGGGAACGATGAGCAGTTCTTC; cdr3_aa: CATPAGTGNDEQFF
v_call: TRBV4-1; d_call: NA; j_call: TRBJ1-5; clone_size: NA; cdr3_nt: TGCGCCAGCAGCGGAGGGAATCAGCCCCAGCATTTT; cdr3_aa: CASSGGNQPQHF
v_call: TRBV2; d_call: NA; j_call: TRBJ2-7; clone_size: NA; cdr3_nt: TGTGCCAGCAGTGAATGGGCGGGCACCTACGAGCAGTACTTC; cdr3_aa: CASSEWAGTYEQYF
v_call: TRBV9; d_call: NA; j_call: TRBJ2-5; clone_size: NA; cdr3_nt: TGTGCCAGCAGCGTAGGAACGGAAGAGACCCAGTACTTC; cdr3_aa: CASSVGTEETQYF
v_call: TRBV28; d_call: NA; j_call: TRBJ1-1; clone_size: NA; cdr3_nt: TGTGCCAGCATAGGGCCGGGACTTAACACTGAAGCTTTCTTT; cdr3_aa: CASIGPGLNTEAFF
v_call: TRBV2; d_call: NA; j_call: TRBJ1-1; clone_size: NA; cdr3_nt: TGTGCCAGCAGAGGGGTGGGTGAAGCTTTCTTT; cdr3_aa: CASRGVGEAFF
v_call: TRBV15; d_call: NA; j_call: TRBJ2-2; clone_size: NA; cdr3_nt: TGTGCCACCAGCCCCCCCGGGGTAGCGATGAACACCGGGGAGCTGTTTTTT; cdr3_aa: CATSPPGVAMNTGELFF
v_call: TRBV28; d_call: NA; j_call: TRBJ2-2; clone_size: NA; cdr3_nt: TGTGCCAGCAGTTGGGGAGGTGGGACCGGGGAGCTGTTTTTT; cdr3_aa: CASSWGGGTGELFF
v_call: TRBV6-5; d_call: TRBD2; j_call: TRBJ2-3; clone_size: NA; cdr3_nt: TGTGCCAGCAGTTACTGGCGAGGCGGGGGAGGAGATACGCAGTATTTT; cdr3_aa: CASSYWRGGGGDTQYF
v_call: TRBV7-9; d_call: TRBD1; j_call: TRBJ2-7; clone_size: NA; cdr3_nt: TGTGCCAGCAGCTTAGCCCAGGGGGCTGGGGAGCAGTACTTC; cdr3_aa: CASSLAQGAGEQYF
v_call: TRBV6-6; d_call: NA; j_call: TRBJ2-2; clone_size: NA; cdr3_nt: TGTGCCAGCAGTTACTCGGCGGGACCGACCGGGGAGCTGTTTTTT; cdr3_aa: CASSYSAGPTGELFF
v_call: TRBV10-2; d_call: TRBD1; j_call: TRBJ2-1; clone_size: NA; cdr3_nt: TGCGCCAGCAGTGAATGGGGGACAGGGGGTTACAATGAGCAGTTCTTC; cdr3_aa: CASSEWGTGGYNEQFF
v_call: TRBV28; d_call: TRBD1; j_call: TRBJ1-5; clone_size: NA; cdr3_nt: TGTGCCAGCAGTGGGGAGGACAGGGTCGTTTCTCAGCCCCAGCATTTT; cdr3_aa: CASSGEDRVVSQPQHF
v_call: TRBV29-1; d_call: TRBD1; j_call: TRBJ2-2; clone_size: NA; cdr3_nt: TGCAGTGTTGAGAAGGGGGCGGGCACCGGGGAGCTGTTTTTT; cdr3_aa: CSVEKGAGTGELFF
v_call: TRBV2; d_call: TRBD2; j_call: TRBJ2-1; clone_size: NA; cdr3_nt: TGTGCCAGCAGGGCCTTTCGGGAGGGTGAGCAGTTCTTC; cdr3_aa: CASRAFREGEQFF
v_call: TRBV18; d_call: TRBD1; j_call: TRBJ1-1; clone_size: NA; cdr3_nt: TGTGCCAGCTCACCTTCCTCGGGACAGGGGGCTGAAGCTTTCTTT; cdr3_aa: CASSPSSGQGAEAFF
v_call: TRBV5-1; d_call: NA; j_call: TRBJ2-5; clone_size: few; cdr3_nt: TGCGCCAGCAGCTTGAGAGGGGGGGCCCGGGAGCAGTACTTC; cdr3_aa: CASSLRGGAREQYF
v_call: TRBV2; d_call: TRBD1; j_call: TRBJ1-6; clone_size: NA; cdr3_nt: TGTGCCAGCACATTTGGACAGGGAGTAAATTCACCCCTCCACTTT; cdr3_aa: CASTFGQGVNSPLHF
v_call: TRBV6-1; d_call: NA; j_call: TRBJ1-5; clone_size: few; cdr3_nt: TGTGCCAGCAGTGAATCCCCGGGGGTAAGCAATCAGCCCCAGCATTTT; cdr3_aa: CASSESPGVSNQPQHF
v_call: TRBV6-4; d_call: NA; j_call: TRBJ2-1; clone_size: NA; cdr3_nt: TGTGCCAGCAGTGACTCCCCCTTTGGGGGCAAAGCTAGAAATGAGCAGTTCTTC; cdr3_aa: CASSDSPFGGKARNEQFF
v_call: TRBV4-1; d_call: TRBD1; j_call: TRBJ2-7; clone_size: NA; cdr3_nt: TGCGCCAGCAGCCATCTGCCGGGACAGGGGGACTACGAGCAGTACTTC; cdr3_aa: CASSHLPGQGDYEQYF
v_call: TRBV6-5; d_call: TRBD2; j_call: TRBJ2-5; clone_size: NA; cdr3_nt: TGTGCCGCGACAGCGGGAGTCTCGGAGACCCAGTACTTC; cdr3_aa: CAATAGVSETQYF
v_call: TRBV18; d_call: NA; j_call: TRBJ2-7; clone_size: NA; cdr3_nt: TGTGCCAGCTCACCGATCTCAGGGAAGGAAGGCGAGCAGTACTTC; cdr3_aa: CASSPISGKEGEQYF
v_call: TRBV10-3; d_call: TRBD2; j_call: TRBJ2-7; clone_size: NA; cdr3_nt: TGTGCCATCAGTGAGGGACTAGCGGACTACGAGCAGTACTTC; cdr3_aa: CAISEGLADYEQYF
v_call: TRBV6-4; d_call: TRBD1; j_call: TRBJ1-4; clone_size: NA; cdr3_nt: TGTGCCAGCAGCCCTGGGACAGGGGAGAATGAAAAACTGTTTTTT; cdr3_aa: CASSPGTGENEKLFF
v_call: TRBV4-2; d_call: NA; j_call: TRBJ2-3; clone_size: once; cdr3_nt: TGTGCCAGCAGGCCAAAGGCGGCCATTACAGATACGCAGTATTTT; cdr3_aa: CASRPKAAITDTQYF
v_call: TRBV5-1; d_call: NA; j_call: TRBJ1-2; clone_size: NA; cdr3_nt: TGCGCCAGCAGCTTGAATACCGTTAGTGGCTACACCTTC; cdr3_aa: CASSLNTVSGYTF
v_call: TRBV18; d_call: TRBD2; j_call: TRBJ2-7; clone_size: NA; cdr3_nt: TGTGCCAGCTCAGCAATGACTAGCGGGGCCTACGAGCAGTACTTC; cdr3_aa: CASSAMTSGAYEQYF
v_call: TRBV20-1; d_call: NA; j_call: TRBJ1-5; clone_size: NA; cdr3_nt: TGCAGTGCTAGAGTCCTATTGTCCCAGCATTTT; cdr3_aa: CSARVLLSQHF
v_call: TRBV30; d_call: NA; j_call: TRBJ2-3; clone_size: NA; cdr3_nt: TGTGCCTGGAGTGTACTGTATGATACGCAGTATTTT; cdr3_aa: CAWSVLYDTQYF
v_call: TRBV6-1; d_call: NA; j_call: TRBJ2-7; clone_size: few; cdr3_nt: TGTGCCAGCAGTGAGGGGACTGCCTCCTACGAGCAGTACTTC; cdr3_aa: CASSEGTASYEQYF
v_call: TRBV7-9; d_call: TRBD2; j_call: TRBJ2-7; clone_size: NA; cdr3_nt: TGTGCCAGCAGCTTAGGGGACTACCCCTACGAGCAGTACTTC; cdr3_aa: CASSLGDYPYEQYF
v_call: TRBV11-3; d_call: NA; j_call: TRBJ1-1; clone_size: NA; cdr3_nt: TGTGCCAGCAGCGACAGGTGGGGCACTGAAGCTTTCTTT; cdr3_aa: CASSDRWGTEAFF
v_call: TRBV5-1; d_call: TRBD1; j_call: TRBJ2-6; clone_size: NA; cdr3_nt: TGCGCCAGCAGCTTGTCTTCCGGGGTAACAGGGGCCAACGGCCTGACTTTC; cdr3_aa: CASSLSSGVTGANGLTF
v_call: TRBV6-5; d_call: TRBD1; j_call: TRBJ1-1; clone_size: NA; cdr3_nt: TGTGCCAGCAGTTACTCGGGTCAGGGGGGCACTGAAGCTTTCTTT; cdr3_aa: CASSYSGQGGTEAFF
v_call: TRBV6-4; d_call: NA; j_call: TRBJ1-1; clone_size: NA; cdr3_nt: TGTGCCAGCAGTGAGGGGGGGACCGCTGAAGCTTTCTTT; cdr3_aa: CASSEGGTAEAFF
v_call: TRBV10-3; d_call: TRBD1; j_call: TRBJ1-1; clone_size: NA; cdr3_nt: TGTGCCATCAGTCCGGGACAGACCCCTGAAGCTTTCTTT; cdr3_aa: CAISPGQTPEAFF
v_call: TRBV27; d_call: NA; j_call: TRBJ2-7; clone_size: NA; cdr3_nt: TGTGCCAGCAGTTTCCAAGCACAGGCCTCCTACGAGCAGTACTTC; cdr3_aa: CASSFQAQASYEQYF
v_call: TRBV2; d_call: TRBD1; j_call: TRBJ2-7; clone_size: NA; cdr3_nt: TGTGCCAGCTTTCTAGACAGGGGGAACTACGAGCAGTACTTC; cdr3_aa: CASFLDRGNYEQYF
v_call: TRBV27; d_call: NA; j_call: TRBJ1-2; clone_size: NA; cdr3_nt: TGTGCCAGCAGTCTCAGGGAGGGAGCTAACTATGGCTACACCTTC; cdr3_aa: CASSLREGANYGYTF